This T cell receptor beta chain was found in a study of T cell changes during pregnancy in multiple sclerosis. Repertoires were generated with immunoSEQ multiplex PCR, while TCRdb's copy carries only in-frame clones and drops some. The table lists around 69,000 clones, around 94% of them singletons. The germline gives CDR1 MDHEN, CDR2 SYDVKM. The CDR3 covers 15 residues. Trimming took 4 bases from V and 2 from J, leaving 11 bases between them. Material: peripheral blood, obtained in the third trimester of pregnancy. The receptor comes from a female donor in good health, enrolled as a control in a pregnancy study. The rearrangement links TRBV28 to TRBJ2-2; D possibly corresponds to TRBD2 (5 bases). CDR3 loop: CASSWAGKNTGELFF. The DNA for the CDR3 is TGTGCCAGCAGTTGGGCCGGGAAAAACACCGGGGAGCTGTTTTTT.